The rows below give T cell receptor beta chains drawn from one sample of a study of blood T cells in healthy people across ages. TCRdb reprocessed the 5' RACE reads via MiXCR and lists one record per CDR3 protein. The table shows over 550,000 distinct CDR3 sequences, with approximately 30% occurring only once. What was sequenced was blood. These receptors were taken from a woman of 80 years or more in good health. Each CDR3 is given with its conserved first and last residue. The D gene is left open where the match is weak. The size entry is marked missing in some rows and otherwise reads once, few, many or a size class.

V gene: TRBV27; clone size: .; CDR3 length: 14; J gene: TRBJ1-2; D gene: .; CDR3 protein: CASSLRGRQGGYTF; CDR3 DNA: TGTGCCAGCTCGTTGCGGGGGCGCCAGGGAGGCTACACCTTC
V gene: TRBV15; clone size: .; CDR3 length: 15; J gene: TRBJ2-5; D gene: .; CDR3 protein: CATSRDRLPQETQYF; CDR3 DNA: TGTGCCACCAGCAGAGATCGGTTACCACAAGAGACCCAGTACTTC
V gene: TRBV11-2; clone size: many; CDR3 length: 15; J gene: TRBJ2-7; D gene: .; CDR3 protein: CASSFQTGHTYEQYF; CDR3 DNA: TGTGCCAGCAGCTTCCAGACGGGACACACCTACGAGCAGTACTTC
V gene: TRBV18; clone size: .; CDR3 length: 14; J gene: TRBJ1-1; D gene: TRBD1; CDR3 protein: CASSRTGTSTEAFF; CDR3 DNA: TGTGCCAGCTCCCGGACAGGAACTAGCACTGAAGCTTTCTTT
V gene: TRBV20-1; clone size: .; CDR3 length: 13; J gene: TRBJ2-7; D gene: .; CDR3 protein: CGAGTPSGYEQYF; CDR3 DNA: TGCGGTGCAGGGACTCCGAGTGGTTACGAGCAGTACTTC
V gene: TRBV5-1; clone size: .; CDR3 length: 15; J gene: TRBJ2-7; D gene: TRBD1; CDR3 protein: CASSQIPGQGNEQYF; CDR3 DNA: TGCGCCAGCAGCCAAATCCCGGGACAGGGCAACGAGCAGTACTTC
V gene: TRBV6-5; clone size: few; CDR3 length: 18; J gene: TRBJ2-3; D gene: TRBD1; CDR3 protein: CASSYTITRTGYRDTQYF; CDR3 DNA: TGTGCCAGCAGCTACACCATTACCAGGACAGGGTATCGTGATACGCAGTATTTT
V gene: TRBV15; clone size: few; CDR3 length: 15; J gene: TRBJ1-2; D gene: .; CDR3 protein: CATSKDRRANYGYTF; CDR3 DNA: TGTGCCACCAGCAAAGACAGGAGAGCTAACTATGGCTACACCTTC
V gene: TRBV27; clone size: many; CDR3 length: 15; J gene: TRBJ2-7; D gene: TRBD1; CDR3 protein: CASSLSGQGGYEQYF; CDR3 DNA: TGTGCCAGCAGTTTATCAGGACAGGGGGGGTACGAGCAGTACTTC
V gene: TRBV4-3; clone size: many; CDR3 length: 17; J gene: TRBJ2-5; D gene: TRBD1; CDR3 protein: CASSQESQGAPGGTQYF; CDR3 DNA: TGCGCCAGCAGCCAAGAAAGCCAGGGGGCGCCTGGGGGGACCCAGTACTTC
V gene: TRBV24-1; clone size: many; CDR3 length: 15; J gene: TRBJ2-3; D gene: .; CDR3 protein: CATSEGYPPTDTQYF; CDR3 DNA: TGTGCCACCAGTGAAGGGTATCCCCCCACAGATACGCAGTATTTT
V gene: TRBV6-2/TRBV6-3; clone size: many; CDR3 length: 15; J gene: TRBJ2-1; D gene: .; CDR3 protein: CASSDFTGPYNEQFF; CDR3 DNA: TGTGCCAGCAGTGACTTTACAGGGCCGTACAATGAGCAGTTCTTC
V gene: TRBV20-1; clone size: .; CDR3 length: 15; J gene: TRBJ2-1; D gene: .; CDR3 protein: CSATVDQYAGNEQFF; CDR3 DNA: TGCAGTGCTACCGTAGACCAATACGCAGGGAATGAGCAGTTCTTC
V gene: TRBV6-4; clone size: many; CDR3 length: 16; J gene: TRBJ2-1; D gene: TRBD2; CDR3 protein: CASSDGSGGGPNEQFF; CDR3 DNA: TGTGCCAGCAGTGACGGATCCGGGGGGGGTCCGAATGAGCAGTTCTTC
V gene: TRBV28; clone size: many; CDR3 length: 13; J gene: TRBJ2-4; D gene: .; CDR3 protein: CASSSPLGNIQYF; CDR3 DNA: TGTGCCAGCAGTTCGCCCCTCGGAAACATTCAGTACTTC
V gene: TRBV20-1; clone size: .; CDR3 length: 14; J gene: TRBJ2-7; D gene: TRBD1; CDR3 protein: CSAPSGQGFYEQYF; CDR3 DNA: TGCAGTGCCCCATCGGGACAGGGATTCTACGAGCAGTACTTC
V gene: TRBV7-2; clone size: many; CDR3 length: 12; J gene: TRBJ2-3; D gene: .; CDR3 protein: CASSQSTDTQYF; CDR3 DNA: TGTGCCAGCAGCCAGAGCACAGATACGCAGTATTTT
V gene: TRBV27; clone size: .; CDR3 length: 14; J gene: TRBJ2-3; D gene: .; CDR3 protein: CASSRAEEGSTQYF; CDR3 DNA: TGTGCCAGCAGTAGGGCGGAGGAAGGGAGTACGCAGTATTTT
V gene: TRBV7-6; clone size: many; CDR3 length: 14; J gene: TRBJ2-7; D gene: TRBD1; CDR3 protein: CASSLQDRGNEQYF; CDR3 DNA: TGTGCCAGCAGCCTACAGGACAGGGGCAACGAGCAGTACTTC
V gene: TRBV5-1; clone size: many; CDR3 length: 13; J gene: TRBJ1-2; D gene: .; CDR3 protein: CASSFSPNYGYTF; CDR3 DNA: TGCGCCAGCAGCTTCAGCCCTAACTATGGCTACACCTTC
V gene: TRBV12-3/TRBV12-4; clone size: many; CDR3 length: 13; J gene: TRBJ2-5; D gene: .; CDR3 protein: CASTSAPFRTQYF; CDR3 DNA: TGTGCCAGCACCTCGGCGCCGTTCAGGACCCAGTACTTC
V gene: TRBV12-3/TRBV12-4; clone size: .; CDR3 length: 11; J gene: TRBJ1-1; D gene: .; CDR3 protein: CASSWRSEAFF; CDR3 DNA: TGTGCCAGCAGTTGGCGGAGTGAAGCTTTCTTT
V gene: TRBV24-1; clone size: .; CDR3 length: 16; J gene: TRBJ2-1; D gene: .; CDR3 protein: CATSDSIPGSYNEQFF; CDR3 DNA: TGTGCCACCAGTGATTCCATCCCAGGGTCCTACAATGAGCAGTTCTTC
V gene: TRBV7-3; clone size: .; CDR3 length: 13; J gene: TRBJ1-1; D gene: TRBD1; CDR3 protein: CASSNRGGTEAFF; CDR3 DNA: TGTGCCAGCAGCAACAGGGGGGGCACTGAAGCTTTCTTT
V gene: TRBV7-3; clone size: .; CDR3 length: 14; J gene: TRBJ2-3; D gene: TRBD1; CDR3 protein: CASSSTGGLDTQYF; CDR3 DNA: TGTGCCAGCAGCTCCACAGGGGGCCTAGATACGCAGTATTTT
V gene: TRBV13; clone size: many; CDR3 length: 16; J gene: TRBJ2-1; D gene: TRBD2; CDR3 protein: CASSSPPGGAHSEQFF; CDR3 DNA: TGTGCCAGCAGCTCCCCCCCCGGGGGGGCCCATAGTGAGCAGTTCTTC
V gene: TRBV6-2/TRBV6-3; clone size: .; CDR3 length: 14; J gene: TRBJ1-4; D gene: .; CDR3 protein: CVSRDPGVNEKLFF; CDR3 DNA: TGTGTCAGCCGAGACCCGGGGGTGAATGAAAAACTGTTTTTT
V gene: TRBV27; clone size: .; CDR3 length: 15; J gene: TRBJ1-6; D gene: .; CDR3 protein: CASSLVAGFVSPLHF; CDR3 DNA: TGTGCCAGCAGTTTAGTCGCAGGGTTTGTCTCACCCCTCCACTTT
V gene: TRBV12-5; clone size: .; CDR3 length: 13; J gene: TRBJ1-2; D gene: .; CDR3 protein: CASGTQVDYGYTF; CDR3 DNA: TGTGCTAGTGGCACTCAGGTGGACTATGGCTACACCTTC
V gene: TRBV2; clone size: many; CDR3 length: 13; J gene: TRBJ1-5; D gene: TRBD1; CDR3 protein: CASGQGAVQPQHF; CDR3 DNA: TGTGCCAGCGGACAGGGGGCGGTTCAGCCCCAGCATTTT
V gene: TRBV6-2/TRBV6-3; clone size: .; CDR3 length: 16; J gene: TRBJ2-3; D gene: TRBD2; CDR3 protein: CASSFRRAGGADTQYF; CDR3 DNA: TGTGCCAGCAGTTTCCGCCGGGCGGGGGGCGCAGATACGCAGTATTTT
V gene: TRBV18; clone size: .; CDR3 length: 14; J gene: TRBJ1-5; D gene: .; CDR3 protein: CASSPVEQQKPQHF; CDR3 DNA: TGTGCCAGCTCACCAGTTGAGCAGCAGAAGCCCCAGCATTTT
V gene: TRBV9; clone size: few; CDR3 length: 14; J gene: TRBJ1-2; D gene: .; CDR3 protein: CASSPSRQGYGYTF; CDR3 DNA: TGTGCCAGCAGCCCATCTCGGCAGGGCTATGGCTACACCTTC
V gene: TRBV20-1; clone size: few; CDR3 length: 15; J gene: TRBJ2-7; D gene: .; CDR3 protein: CSAIFQAGLYNEQYF; CDR3 DNA: TGCAGTGCCATCTTCCAGGCGGGACTCTACAATGAGCAGTACTTC
V gene: TRBV9; clone size: .; CDR3 length: 15; J gene: TRBJ2-5; D gene: .; CDR3 protein: CASSVGASIQETQYF; CDR3 DNA: TGTGCCAGCAGCGTAGGGGCCAGCATCCAAGAGACCCAGTACTTC
V gene: TRBV5-5; clone size: .; CDR3 length: 13; J gene: TRBJ1-4; D gene: .; CDR3 protein: CASSLGPPEKLFF; CDR3 DNA: TGTGCCAGCAGCTTGGGCCCACCGGAAAAACTGTTTTTT
V gene: TRBV7-3; clone size: many; CDR3 length: 15; J gene: TRBJ2-5; D gene: .; CDR3 protein: CASSQTSWGQETQYF; CDR3 DNA: TGTGCCAGCAGCCAAACGTCCTGGGGGCAAGAGACCCAGTACTTC
V gene: TRBV7-8; clone size: .; CDR3 length: 14; J gene: TRBJ1-6; D gene: .; CDR3 protein: CASNPGAEASPLHF; CDR3 DNA: TGTGCCAGCAACCCGGGGGCAGAGGCATCACCCCTCCACTTT
V gene: TRBV28; clone size: many; CDR3 length: 17; J gene: TRBJ2-4; D gene: TRBD1; CDR3 protein: CASSIVTGGSAKNIQYF; CDR3 DNA: TGTGCCAGCAGTATAGTGACAGGGGGCTCGGCCAAAAACATTCAGTACTTC
V gene: TRBV20-1; clone size: .; CDR3 length: 13; J gene: TRBJ1-1; D gene: TRBD1; CDR3 protein: CSASRAQGRGAFF; CDR3 DNA: TGCAGTGCTTCCCGCGCACAGGGGCGAGGTGCTTTCTTT
V gene: TRBV15; clone size: many; CDR3 length: 15; J gene: TRBJ1-1; D gene: TRBD1; CDR3 protein: CATSRRTGINTEAFF; CDR3 DNA: TGTGCCACCAGCAGACGGACAGGGATTAACACTGAAGCTTTCTTT
V gene: TRBV9; clone size: many; CDR3 length: 15; J gene: TRBJ2-5; D gene: .; CDR3 protein: CASSGYGTPGETQYF; CDR3 DNA: TGTGCCAGCAGCGGTTATGGGACTCCCGGGGAGACCCAGTACTTC
V gene: TRBV6-2/TRBV6-3; clone size: .; CDR3 length: 14; J gene: TRBJ1-1; D gene: .; CDR3 protein: CASSSKGGDTEAFF; CDR3 DNA: TGTGCCAGCAGTTCTAAGGGGGGTGACACTGAAGCTTTCTTT
V gene: TRBV12-3/TRBV12-4; clone size: .; CDR3 length: 15; J gene: TRBJ1-5; D gene: .; CDR3 protein: CASSFDGDFNQPQHF; CDR3 DNA: TGTGCCAGCAGTTTCGACGGGGATTTCAATCAGCCCCAGCATTTT
V gene: TRBV2; clone size: many; CDR3 length: 14; J gene: TRBJ2-7; D gene: TRBD1; CDR3 protein: CASRQGQGNREQYF; CDR3 DNA: TGTGCCAGCAGACAAGGACAGGGTAATCGCGAGCAGTACTTC
V gene: TRBV20-1; clone size: many; CDR3 length: 14; J gene: TRBJ2-5; D gene: TRBD2; CDR3 protein: CSATGAGGQETQYF; CDR3 DNA: TGCAGTGCCACGGGGGCGGGGGGGCAAGAGACCCAGTACTTC
V gene: TRBV5-1; clone size: few; CDR3 length: 13; J gene: TRBJ2-5; D gene: .; CDR3 protein: CASSQGNQETQYF; CDR3 DNA: TGCGCCAGTTCCCAGGGAAACCAAGAGACCCAGTACTTC
V gene: TRBV9; clone size: many; CDR3 length: 15; J gene: TRBJ2-5; D gene: TRBD2; CDR3 protein: CASSSAGGPRETQYF; CDR3 DNA: TGTGCCAGCAGCTCGGCGGGGGGGCCTAGAGAGACCCAGTACTTC
V gene: TRBV29-1; clone size: many; CDR3 length: 17; J gene: TRBJ2-3; D gene: .; CDR3 protein: CSVDRLSGLILSKTQYF; CDR3 DNA: TGCAGCGTTGATAGGCTTTCGGGGTTAATACTCAGCAAGACGCAGTATTTT
V gene: TRBV7-2; clone size: .; CDR3 length: 16; J gene: TRBJ2-7; D gene: TRBD1; CDR3 protein: CASSLAGTGTYNEQYF; CDR3 DNA: TGTGCCAGCAGCTTAGCGGGGACAGGGACCTACAATGAGCAGTACTTC
V gene: TRBV7-7; clone size: many; CDR3 length: 15; J gene: TRBJ2-7; D gene: .; CDR3 protein: CASSLGPDGTYEQYF; CDR3 DNA: TGTGCTAGCAGCTTGGGTCCAGACGGAACCTACGAGCAGTACTTC
V gene: TRBV12-3/TRBV12-4; clone size: .; CDR3 length: 14; J gene: TRBJ2-3; D gene: TRBD2; CDR3 protein: CASSHREGPDTQYF; CDR3 DNA: TGTGCCAGCAGTCATCGGGAGGGCCCAGATACGCAGTATTTT
V gene: TRBV12-3/TRBV12-4; clone size: many; CDR3 length: 20; J gene: TRBJ2-3; D gene: TRBD2; CDR3 protein: CASSLSPGLAGGPRTDTQYF; CDR3 DNA: TGTGCCAGCAGTTTAAGCCCCGGACTAGCGGGGGGGCCTCGCACAGATACGCAGTATTTT
V gene: TRBV2; clone size: .; CDR3 length: 13; J gene: TRBJ2-7; D gene: .; CDR3 protein: CASRRDFAYEQYF; CDR3 DNA: TGTGCCAGCAGGAGGGACTTTGCCTACGAGCAGTACTTC
V gene: TRBV28; clone size: .; CDR3 length: 16; J gene: TRBJ1-2; D gene: .; CDR3 protein: CASTSIGLNWGYGYTF; CDR3 DNA: TGTGCCAGCACTTCAATTGGGTTAAATTGGGGCTATGGCTACACCTTC